The 9 T cell receptor beta chains reported below all come from one sample, sequenced in a study of T cell responses to AZD1222 COVID-19 vaccine. Here immunoSEQ multiplex PCR was the method, and the copy in TCRdb shows in-frame clones only, minus some. The sample lists about 110,000 clones; 87% were seen once. The sample consisted of peripheral blood, taken on day 0 of AZD1222 vaccination. The receptors originated from an adult in good health.

The chain is built from TRBV6-5 and TRBJ2-1, with 9 bases that match TRBD1. Germline loops: CDR1 MNHEY, CDR2 SVGAGI. Losses at the gene ends were 0 bases for V and 7 bases for J; bases not matched to a gene: 7. The CDR3 is made up of 16 amino acids. This CDR3 reads CASSYSGTGRGNEQFF. CDR3 nucleotide sequence: TGTGCCAGCAGTTACTCGGGGACAGGGCGGGGGAATGAGCAGTTCTTC.

The chain joins TRBV11-3 to TRBJ2-7, with unresolved D. This CDR3 has 13 residues. Looked up from germline, CDR1 is SGHNT and CDR2 is YENEEA. Trimming stripped 4 bases from V and 0 bases from J, with 7 bases between. CDR3 DNA: TGTGCCAGCAGCTCCCCGAGCTCCTACGAGCAGTACTTC. Amino acid sequence: CASSSPSSYEQYF.

The CDR3 DNA sequence: TGTGCCAGCAAACGAACGGGGTTTTATGGCGAGCAGTACTTC. It specifies CASKRTGFYGEQYF. The chain joins TRBV28 to TRBJ2-7; D possibly corresponds to TRBD2 (5 bases). V was trimmed by 7 bases and J by 6 bases, leaving 19 bases between them. Germline lookup yields CDR1 MDHEN and CDR2 SYDVKM. This CDR3 region has 14 residues.

V is TRBV28 and J is TRBJ1-5; D not resolved. Trimming took off 7 bases at V and 0 bases at J, with 13 bases between the two ends. Germline CDR1 is MDHEN and CDR2 is SYDVKM. CDR3 size: 15 residues. The CDR3, as DNA: TGTGCCAGCACCTCCGGTAGGGTTAGCAATCAGCCCCAGCATTTT. It specifies CASTSGRVSNQPQHF.

The chain employs TRBV25-1 and TRBJ2-2, with D uncertain. There are 12 residues in the CDR3. The V gene's germline CDR1 is MGHDK and CDR2 SYGVNS. Between the trimmed V and J ends, which lost 1 base and 6 bases, there was a span of 3 bases. This CDR3 reads CASSEFAGELFF. CDR3 coding DNA: TGTGCCAGCAGTGAATTTGCCGGGGAGCTGTTTTTT.

CDR3 residues: CASSQGDEKLFF. CDR3 DNA sequence: TGTGCCAGCAGCCAAGGGGATGAAAAACTGTTTTTT. This chain joins TRBV3-1 (or the pseudogene TRBV3-2) and TRBJ1-4; D gene unclear. The V end lost 1 base, the J end lost 6 bases, and 3 bases lay between the germline ends. Looked up from germline, CDR1 is LGHDT and CDR2 is YNNKEL (reference sequence). This CDR3 spans 12 amino acids.

V is TRBV6-2 or TRBV6-3 and J is TRBJ1-2, with D possibly matching TRBD1 (5 bases). With 0 bases removed from V and 4 bases from J, the gap between germline ends came to 9 bases. The germline gives CDR1 MNHEY, CDR2 SVGEGT. The CDR3 is 14 amino acids. The CDR3 reads CASSYSGATYGYTF. In DNA, the CDR3 is TGTGCCAGCAGTTACTCCGGGGCCACCTATGGCTACACCTTC.

The gene calls are TRBV3-1 (or the pseudogene TRBV3-2) and TRBJ2-1; 8 nucleotides match TRBD2. The length of the CDR3 is 18 residues. CDR1 and CDR2 from the germline V gene are LGHDT and YNNKEL (reference sequence). The J segment lost 4 bases and the V segment lost 1 base, leaving 12 bases of the junction unmatched. CDR3 protein: CASSQGGWRGDTYNEQFF. The CDR3 DNA reads TGTGCCAGCAGCCAAGGAGGCTGGCGGGGGGACACTTACAATGAGCAGTTCTTC.

The chain carries TRBV7-9 and TRBJ2-7, with TRBD1 as a possible D gene (6 bases). The CDR3 is 13 residues long. Germline CDR1 reads SEHNR; CDR2 reads FQNEAQ (reference sequence). Trimming removed 4 bases from V and 7 bases from J, with 14 bases in between. Written as DNA, the CDR3 is TGTGCCAGCAGCTGGGTGATAGGGGGAGAGCAGTACTTC. Its protein product is CASSWVIGGEQYF. Drawing the rest from reference TRBV7-9 and TRBJ2-7, the complete variable domain is DTGVSQNPRHKITKRGQNVTFRCDPISEHNRLYWYRQTLGQGPEFLTYFQNEAQLEKSRLLSDRFSAERPKGSFSTLEIQRTEQGDSAMYLCASSWVIGGEQYFGPGTRLTVT.